The T cell receptor beta chain under discussion was sequenced for a study of blood T cells in healthy people across ages. Study as a whole: Template-switching capture recovered about one barcoded beta molecule per two T cells. General study findings and limits: Significant beta diversity loss was already apparent by age roughly 38, declining roughly linearly.

Germline CDR1 SGDLS, CDR2 YYNGEE. V lost 3 bases to trimming and J lost 5 bases, with 20 bases between them. This CDR3 has 16 amino acids. Comment on this clonotype: Its antigen is as yet unknown.

The use of a sample-barcoded 5' primer and a J-beta primer mix characterized a second PCR of roughly 6 to 11 cycles. From each sample, at least 2.5 million paired-end reads containing CDR3 were obtained. MiXCR, run by TCRdb on the 5' RACE reads, gives a single entry per CDR3 protein. The sample lists approximately 790,000 distinct CDR3 sequences; approximately 65% were seen once. Material for sequencing was blood. The rearrangement joins TRBV9 to TRBJ1-2; D is unclear. This TCR was sampled from a young man in good health. CDR3 protein: CASSGGPWAVKYGYTF. CDR3 DNA: TGTGCCAGCAGCGGAGGCCCTTGGGCGGTAAAGTATGGCTACACCTTC.